The present T cell receptor (beta chain) was sequenced within a study of blood T cell repertoires in COVID-19. Some clones are missing from TCRdb's copy, which holds only in-frame ones; the method was immunoSEQ multiplex PCR. The data show 85,000 to 100,000 clones, approximately 86% seen once. The CDR3 sequence is 16 residues long. Losses at the gene ends were 5 bases for V and 6 bases for J; bases not matched to a gene: 10. The germline V gene encodes CDR1 LGHNA and CDR2 YNFKEQ. This clone has a handful of counts. This sequence originates from a man between 50 and 59 years old with COVID-19, enrolled during active disease. Source material: peripheral blood. The J gene is TRBJ2-1, the V gene TRBV4-2; 10 bases are shared with TRBD2. The CDR3 DNA reads as TGTGCCAGCAGCAAAAGCAGCGGGGGGGCCGGCAATGAGCAGTTCTTC. It is translated as CASSKSSGGAGNEQFF.